What follows are 21 T cell receptor beta chains derived from one specimen sequenced in a study of siplizumab effects on memory and regulatory T cells. Using immunoSEQ multiplex PCR, the repertoire was profiled, and TCRdb retains in-frame clones only, with some absent. Of 100,000 or so clones detected, roughly 91% appear once; the ten largest clones hold around 0.32%. Sequencing was performed on CD4+ T cells sorted from blood. The origin of the receptors is a human donor in good health.

The CDR3 nucleotides read TGTGCCAGTAGTACCGAAGGGACTGGGGCCAACGTCCTGACTTTC. Its protein product is CASSTEGTGANVLTF. V gene TRBV19 combines with J gene TRBJ2-6; D gene unclear. V dropped 4 bases and J dropped 2 bases, with 9 bases sitting between them. CDR3 length equals 15 residues. The germline V gene has CDR1 LNHDA and CDR2 SQIVND (reference sequence). Complete variable domain (other parts from reference TRBV19 and TRBJ2-6): DGGITQSPKYLFRKEGQNVTLSCEQNLNHDAMYWYRQDPGQGLRLIYYSQIVNDFQKGDIAEGYSVSREKKESFPLTVTSAQKNPTAFYLCASSTEGTGANVLTFGAGSRLTVL.

V and J are TRBV4-1 and TRBJ2-4; D is possibly TRBD1 or TRBD2 (6 bases each). The V end was cut by 1 base, the J end by 7 bases, with 14 bases between. The germline V gene has CDR1 MGHRA and CDR2 YSYEKL. The CDR3 is 15 residues long. CDR3 protein: CASSQAGAQRNIQYF. The CDR3 DNA is TGCGCCAGCAGCCAAGCGGGGGCCCAAAGGAACATTCAGTACTTC.

The V gene is TRBV5-6, the J gene TRBJ1-1, with 11 bases fitting TRBD1. Germline V gene lookup returns CDR1 SGHDT and CDR2 YYEEEE. V shed 4 bases and J 3 bases; nucleotides not matched to a gene: 5. There are 15 residues in the CDR3. CDR3 coding DNA: TGTGCCAGCAGCGCGGACAGGGGGCTATACACTGAAGCTTTCTTT. Its protein product is CASSADRGLYTEAFF. The full variable domain, in which reference TRBV5-6 and TRBJ1-1 provide the parts outside the CDR3, is DAGVTQSPTHLIKTRGQQVTLRCSPKSGHDTVSWYQQALGQGPQFIFQYYEEEERQRGNFPDRFSGHQFPNYSSELNVNALLLGDSALYLCASSADRGLYTEAFFGQGTRLTVV.

V is TRBV5-1 and J is TRBJ1-2, with TRBD1 identical over 8 bases. Germline V gene lookup returns CDR1 SGHRS and CDR2 YFSETQ. The CDR3 consists of 13 residues. V gave up 1 base and J gave up 8 bases; unmatched junction bases: 4. The CDR3 loop is CASSLTGGGGYTF. CDR3 in DNA: TGCGCCAGCAGCTTGACAGGGGGAGGAGGCTACACCTTC.

The J gene is TRBJ2-7, the V gene TRBV21-1; the D call TRBD2 from the table was never checked on the DNA. TRBV21-1 is reported as a pseudogene. The CDR3 covers 16 residues. Written as DNA, the CDR3 is TGTGCCAGCAGCAAAGCCGGGATATTCGGGGATTACGAGCAGTACTTC. It is translated as CASSKAGIFGDYEQYF.

The J gene is TRBJ1-1, the V gene TRBV7-2, with D perhaps matching TRBD1 (5 bases). This CDR3 is 15 amino acids long. V lost 7 bases and J 1 base, leaving 16 bases between the germline ends. The germline V gene has CDR1 SGHTA and CDR2 FQGNSA. The DNA of the CDR3 is TGTGCCAGCACTCCTCCTGGGGCAGGGAACACTGAAGCTTTCTTT. Translated, it gives CASTPPGAGNTEAFF.

The chain joins TRBV19 to TRBJ1-5; D possibly corresponds to TRBD1 (6 bases). Germline loops: CDR1 LNHDA, CDR2 SQIVND (reference sequence). Trimming shortened V by 9 bases and J by 2 bases, and 20 bases separated the two germline ends. This CDR3 contains 16 residues. CDR3 nucleotide sequence: TGTGCCAGCAAAAAAAGGGGGTCTACGGGCAATCAGCCCCAGCATTTT. Amino acid sequence: CASKKRGSTGNQPQHF.

In regard to this clone: A junction boundary mismatches the germline segment, possibly from a read error. V is TRBV2 and J is TRBJ2-3, with TRBD2 identical over 7 bases. Germline values: CDR1 SNHLY, CDR2 FYNNEI. This CDR3 comprises 14 residues. CDR3 nucleotide sequence: TGTGCCAGCAGGGAAGCGGGGACCACAGATACGCAGTATTTT. Translation: CASREAGTTDTQYF. Using reference TRBV2 and TRBJ2-3 for the parts outside the CDR3, the full variable domain is EPEVTQTPSHQVTQMGQEVILRCVPISNHLYFYWYRQILGQKVEFLVSFYNNEISEKSEIFDDQFSVERPDGSNFTLKIRSTKLEDSAMYFCASREAGTTDTQYFGPGTRLTVL.

J is TRBJ2-3 and V is TRBV5-6; D gene ambiguous. Germline values: CDR1 SGHDT, CDR2 YYEEEE. The CDR3 is 13 amino acids. Trimming shortened V by 7 bases and J by 0 bases, and 9 bases separated the two germline ends. The CDR3 DNA is TGTGCCAGCGCCGGGTCGAGCACAGATACGCAGTATTTT. Translating gives CASAGSSTDTQYF.

The V gene is TRBV29-1, the J gene TRBJ2-5, with 7 bases lining up with TRBD2. V was pared by 6 bases and J by 5 bases, with 6 bases of the junction left unmatched. The CDR3 covers 12 residues. The V gene's germline CDR1 is SQVTM and CDR2 ANQGSEA. In DNA, the CDR3 is TGCAGCGTCCAAAGGGGAGGGGAGACCCAGTACTTC. This gives the protein CSVQRGGETQYF.

The chain uses TRBV19 and TRBJ1-4; 7 nucleotides match TRBD1. V was clipped by 8 bases and J by 8 bases; unmatched bases: 8. The germline gives CDR1 LNHDA, CDR2 SQIVND (reference sequence). The length of the CDR3 is 13 residues. CDR3 in amino acids: CASADRVGEKLFF. CDR3 bases: TGTGCCAGTGCCGACAGGGTAGGAGAAAAACTGTTTTTT.

The rearrangement joins TRBV30 to TRBJ1-3, with a weak D call TRBD1 (6 bases). V was clipped by 5 bases and J by 0 bases, with 14 bases between them. Germline CDR1 reads GTSNPN; CDR2 reads SVGIG (reference sequence). CDR3 length: 15 residues. CDR3 protein: CAWDTGSYSGNTIYF. CDR3 in DNA: TGTGCCTGGGACACAGGGTCCTACTCTGGAAACACCATATATTTT.

This chain joins TRBV19 and TRBJ1-5; perhaps TRBD1 as D (5 bases). The CDR3 is 14 residues long. Trimming took off 7 bases at V and 7 bases at J, with 17 bases between the two ends. Per germline, CDR1 LNHDA and CDR2 SQIVND (reference sequence). DNA for the CDR3: TGTGCCAGTAAAACGACCGGGGCAGAACAGCCCCAGCATTTT. The encoded protein is CASKTTGAEQPQHF.

Here the CDR3 reads CASSQGRGSYGYTF. Here the CDR3 DNA reads TGTGCCAGCAGCCAGGGTAGGGGAAGTTATGGCTACACCTTC. This chain connects TRBV2 to TRBJ1-2, with D possibly TRBD1 on 5 matching bases. The CDR3 is made up of 14 amino acids. The germline V and J ends were trimmed by 6 bases and 5 bases, with 16 bases remaining between them. CDR1 and CDR2 from the germline V gene are SNHLY and FYNNEI.

The rearrangement uses TRBV10-3 and TRBJ2-7, with TRBD2 matching over 8 bases. The CDR3 consists of 13 residues. V gave up 10 bases and J gave up 3 bases; unmatched junction bases: 8. Germline V gives CDR1 ENHRY, CDR2 SYGVKD. The CDR3 nucleotides read TGTGCCACCGGCCGGGCGGGAGGCTACGAGCAGTACTTC. The encoded protein is CATGRAGGYEQYF.

The genes are TRBV30 and TRBJ1-1; the match to TRBD1 covers 8 bases. J was trimmed by 6 bases and V by 4 bases; bases with no gene match: 7. The CDR3 is 13 amino acids. The germline CDR1 and CDR2 sequences are GTSNPN and SVGIG (reference sequence). The CDR3 sequence is CAWTGTGRAEAFF. CDR3 DNA sequence: TGTGCCTGGACTGGGACAGGACGGGCTGAAGCTTTCTTT. The whole variable domain, remainder taken from reference TRBV30 and TRBJ1-1, is SQTIHQWPATLVQPVGSPLSLECTVEGTSNPNLYWYRQAAGRGLQLLFYSVGIGQISSEVPQNLSASRPQDRQFILSSKKLLLSDSGFYLCAWTGTGRAEAFFGQGTRLTVV.

The genes are TRBV29-1 and TRBJ1-6; tentative D call: TRBD1 (6 bases). Between the trimmed V and J ends, which lost 6 bases and 7 bases, there was a span of 13 bases. Germline V gives CDR1 SQVTM, CDR2 ANQGSEA. The CDR3 loop spans 13 amino acids. CDR3 in DNA: TGCAGCGTCGGCCGGGACATCAATTCACCCCTCCACTTT. Its protein is CSVGRDINSPLHF.

The chain uses TRBV10-2 and TRBJ2-7, with D perhaps matching TRBD1 or TRBD2 (5 bases each). This CDR3 has 12 residues. Germline CDR1 reads WSHSY; CDR2 reads SAAADI. V shed 9 bases and J shed 2 bases, with 11 bases lying between them. The CDR3 loop reads CASRDGPYEQYF. CDR3 nucleotides: TGCGCCAGTAGGGACGGCCCCTACGAGCAGTACTTC.

The rearrangement uses TRBV18 and TRBJ2-7; no definite D call. V was clipped by 0 bases and J by 2 bases, with 8 bases between them. Germline CDR1 and CDR2: KGHSH and LQKENI. CDR3 length equals 14 residues. The CDR3 coding sequence is TGTGCCAGCTCACCACCGGGCGGAACCTACGAGCAGTACTTC. Residues: CASSPPGGTYEQYF.

This clone was recorded once. CDR3 loop: CAWADYLRSSYEQYF. The CDR3 DNA is TGTGCCTGGGCGGACTACTTAAGGAGCTCCTACGAGCAGTACTTC. The chain recombines TRBV30 with TRBJ2-7; a possible D gene is TRBD2 (6 bases). CDR1 and CDR2 from the germline V gene are GTSNPN and SVGIG (reference sequence). Trimming left V 5 bases short and J 0 bases short, with 17 bases between. The CDR3 sequence is 15 residues long.

J is TRBJ1-1 and V is TRBV5-6; no reliable D call. Germline-derived CDR1 and CDR2 are SGHDT and YYEEEE. There are 12 residues in the CDR3. Deletions cut 4 bases from V and 4 bases from J, with 8 bases between. The DNA for the CDR3 is TGTGCCAGCAGCCTCGGGCCCACTGAAGCTTTCTTT. Its protein is CASSLGPTEAFF. The full variable domain, in which reference TRBV5-6 and TRBJ1-1 provide the parts outside the CDR3, is DAGVTQSPTHLIKTRGQQVTLRCSPKSGHDTVSWYQQALGQGPQFIFQYYEEEERQRGNFPDRFSGHQFPNYSSELNVNALLLGDSALYLCASSLGPTEAFFGQGTRLTVV.